Listed below are T cell receptor beta chains from one sample, sequenced in a study of CD8 T cells in ankylosing spondylitis. In TCRdb, the 5' RACE reads were re-called with MiXCR into one record per CDR3 protein. This table has about 130,000 distinct CDR3 sequences, about 7% appearing once. Material: blood, either unsorted or a sorted T cell fraction (not recorded which). Receptors were obtained from a female donor with ankylosing spondylitis or in good health (not recorded which). CDR3s include the opening cysteine and the closing phenylalanine or tryptophan. Fields, in order: clone size, J gene, V gene, D gene, CDR3 protein, CDR3 DNA. A D gene is named only where the DNA matches it firmly. Clone size is stated in some rows and not others, as once, few, many or a class when expanded.

many,TRBJ2-1,TRBV10-3,-,CAISESSFSSYNEQFF,TGTGCCATCAGTGAGTCGAGCTTCTCCTCCTACAATGAGCAGTTCTTC
many,TRBJ1-5,TRBV4-1,-,CASSQEAGRDQPQHF,TGCGCCAGCAGCCAAGAAGCAGGGCGGGATCAGCCCCAGCATTTT
many,TRBJ2-1,TRBV7-2,-,CASSSSTAVGNEQFF,TGTGCCAGCAGCTCCTCTACCGCCGTGGGCAATGAGCAGTTCTTC
many,TRBJ2-1,TRBV12-3/TRBV12-4,-,CASRPTAYNEQFF,TGTGCCAGCAGGCCGACAGCGTACAATGAGCAGTTCTTC
many,TRBJ2-7,TRBV7-9,TRBD1,CASSLGQISYEQYF,TGTGCCAGCAGCCTGGGACAGATCTCCTACGAGCAGTACTTC
many,TRBJ2-7,TRBV7-2,-,CASSLDAVGQYF,TGTGCCAGCAGCTTAGATGCCGTAGGGCAGTACTTC
many,TRBJ2-3,TRBV20-1,-,CSASGGPQDTQYF,TGCAGTGCTAGCGGGGGGCCACAGGATACGCAGTATTTT
many,TRBJ2-1,TRBV14,TRBD2,CASSRRLAGRRTISYNEQFF,TGTGCCAGCAGCCGTCGACTAGCGGGCAGGCGGACAATTTCCTACAATGAGCAGTTCTTC
many,TRBJ2-7,TRBV2,TRBD2,CASTLSTSSHEQYF,TGTGCCAGCACTCTCTCGACTAGCTCACACGAGCAGTACTTC
many,TRBJ2-5,TRBV5-1,-,CASSPAQETQYF,TGCGCCAGCAGCCCGGCTCAAGAGACCCAGTACTTC
many,TRBJ2-5,TRBV10-3,-,CAISGGATRETQYF,TGTGCCATCAGTGGTGGGGCTACACGGGAGACCCAGTACTTC
many,TRBJ2-7,TRBV20-1,TRBD1,CSARDPGQGTYEQYF,TGCAGTGCTAGAGACCCGGGACAGGGGACCTACGAGCAGTACTTC
-,TRBJ1-6,TRBV21-1,-,CASSEDLVSDIFVHF,TGTGCCAGCAGCGAAGACCTCGTTTCAGATATATTCGTCCACTTT
many,TRBJ2-3,TRBV5-1,-,CASSTEGPRDTQYF,TGCGCCAGCAGCACGGAGGGTCCGCGCGATACGCAGTATTTT
many,TRBJ1-6,TRBV27,TRBD1,CASLSWARDSVSPLHF,TGTGCCAGCCTCTCTTGGGCCCGGGACAGCGTATCACCCCTCCACTTT
many,TRBJ1-3,TRBV29-1,-,CSMRGSGNTIYF,TGCAGCATGCGGGGCTCCGGAAACACCATATATTTT
-,TRBJ2-7,TRBV11-2,-,CASSLYYDAPAREEMNVYEQYF,TGTGCCAGCAGCTTATATTATGATGCGCCAGCCCGGGAAGAGATGAACGTCTACGAGCAGTACTTC
many,TRBJ2-1,TRBV10-3,TRBD1,CAIRTGQGPNEQFF,TGTGCCATCAGGACGGGACAGGGCCCCAATGAGCAGTTCTTC
many,TRBJ2-5,TRBV18,-,CASSPREQETQYF,TGTGCCAGCTCACCACGAGAACAAGAGACCCAGTACTTC
many,TRBJ2-1,TRBV5-5,-,CASTLLIGGGFYNEQFF,TGTGCCAGCACCCTACTTATTGGCGGGGGCTTTTACAATGAGCAGTTCTTC
-,TRBJ2-3,TRBV20-1,TRBD2,CSAPGTSGAARGDTQYF,TGCAGTGCTCCCGGGACTAGCGGGGCGGCTCGGGGAGATACGCAGTATTTT
few,TRBJ2-6,TRBV3-1,-,CASSETGANVLTF,TGTGCCAGCAGCGAGACCGGGGCCAACGTCCTGACTTTC
many,TRBJ1-5,TRBV6-5,-,CASIRARGQPQHF,TGTGCCAGCATTAGGGCGCGGGGGCAGCCCCAGCATTTT